A single sample is the source of the 3 T cell receptor beta chains below, sequenced in a study of early T cells in non-severe SARS-CoV-2 infection. MiXCR, applied by TCRdb to the 5' RACE reads, yields one record per CDR3 protein. The data hold 45,000 to 60,000 distinct CDR3 sequences, with 7.5% to 9.5% observed a single time. Sample: whole blood, taken at baseline. The receptors here all came from an adult who was a healthcare worker with PCR-confirmed SARS-CoV-2 infection or an uninfected control (not recorded which).

This clonotype appeared a few times. This chain links TRBV10-3 with TRBJ2-5; D possibly corresponds to TRBD1 (7 bases). CDR3 size: 13 residues. The germline V and J ends were trimmed by 4 bases and 4 bases, with 10 bases remaining between them. Germline-derived CDR1 and CDR2 are ENHRY and SYGVKD. The CDR3 region is CAISGQGGETQYF. In DNA form, the CDR3 reads TGTGCCATCAGTGGACAGGGAGGAGAGACCCAGTACTTC.

The rearrangement joins TRBV5-5 to TRBJ2-7; D is uncertain. CDR3 length equals 13 residues. With 4 bases removed from V and 3 bases from J, the gap between germline ends came to 11 bases. The germline V gene encodes CDR1 SGHKS and CDR2 YYEKEE (reference sequence). The chain's CDR3 is CASSRQPNYEQYF. The CDR3 DNA reads TGTGCCAGCAGCCGCCAACCTAACTACGAGCAGTACTTC.

This clonotype was seen ten or more times. This rearrangement joins TRBV29-1 to TRBJ2-1; D is possibly TRBD1 or TRBD2 (6 bases each). The CDR3 contains 17 residues. Germline V CDR1 and CDR2: SQVTM, ANQGSEA. The V and J ends lost 4 bases and 0 bases respectively, with 19 bases between them. The CDR3 is CSVAPSGAATSYNEQFF. CDR3 nucleotide sequence: TGCAGCGTTGCTCCCTCGGGGGCGGCCACCTCCTACAATGAGCAGTTCTTC.